This entry concerns a single T cell receptor beta chain. Its specificity is unknown. The CDR3 runs to 16 residues. Germline V gives CDR1 LGHNA, CDR2 YSLEER. V trimming: 0 bases; J trimming: 12 bases; junction bases outside the gene matches: 12. These data come from a study of cytomegalovirus exposure and HLA in healthy donors. Study results and limitations: The study put under 200 TCR beta chains on its list as cytomegalovirus-associated. The classifier reportedly diagnosed cytomegalovirus status with high sensitivity and specificity. According to a subsequent analysis, TCR clusters from the first cohort were inclined to appear together in the 100 to 150 validation repertoires.

Repertoires were generated with immunoSEQ multiplex PCR, while TCRdb's copy carries only in-frame clones and drops some. The sample consists of about 150,000 clones, about 86% of them appearing once. J is TRBJ1-2 and V is TRBV4-3; TRBD1 agrees at 11 bases. This receptor was obtained from a man younger than 30 in good health and CMV-seropositive. The sample taken for sequencing was PBMCs. This CDR3 is CASSQDRAGDRGSDTF. The CDR3 DNA sequence: TGCGCCAGCAGCCAAGATAGGGCTGGGGACAGGGGGTCGGACACCTTC.